This TCR beta chain was obtained from a study of human T cells and chemical hapten exposure. Study-wide results and limits: PT1 expanded TCR counts and patch test score correlated positively.

This clonotype was found a few times. The antigen is undetermined. Time point indicated: patch test 2, 6 weeks after DPC sensitization. Treatment given: therapeutic diphenylcyclopropenone sensitization with weekly scalp DPC. TCRdb called the RACE reads again in MiXCR, with one record for every CDR3 protein. The sample has around 130,000 distinct CDR3 sequences; around 11% are singletons. V lost 7 bases, J lost 0 bases, and 13 bases lay in between. Germline V gene sequence: CDR1 SQVTM, CDR2 ANQGSEA. The CDR3 extends over 13 amino acids. This sequence originates from a woman aged 45-59 years with alopecia areata. Some clones in this sample may be carry-over from other donors' samples. The chain employs TRBV29-1 and TRBJ2-7; D is undetermined. This specimen consisted of whole blood, obtained in connection with sensitization to the hapten diphenylcyclopropenone (DPC). The CDR3 nucleotides are TGCAGCGCATCCGTGGCAGCCTCCTACGAGCAGTACTTC. Translation gives CSASVAASYEQYF.